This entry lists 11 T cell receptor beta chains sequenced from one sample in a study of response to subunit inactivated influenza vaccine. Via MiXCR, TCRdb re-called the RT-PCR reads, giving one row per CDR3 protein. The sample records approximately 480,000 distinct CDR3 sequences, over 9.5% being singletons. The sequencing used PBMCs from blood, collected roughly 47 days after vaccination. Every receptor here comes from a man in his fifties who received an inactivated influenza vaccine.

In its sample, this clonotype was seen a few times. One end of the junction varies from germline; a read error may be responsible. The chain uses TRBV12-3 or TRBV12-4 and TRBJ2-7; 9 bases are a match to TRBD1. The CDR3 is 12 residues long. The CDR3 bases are TGTGCCAGCAGTCTCGGCTGGGGACAGGGAGACTTC. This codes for CASSLGWGQGDF.

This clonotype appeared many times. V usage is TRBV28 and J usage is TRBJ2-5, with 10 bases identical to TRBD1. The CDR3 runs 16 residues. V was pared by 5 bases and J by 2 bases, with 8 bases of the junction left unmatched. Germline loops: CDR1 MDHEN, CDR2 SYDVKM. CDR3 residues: CASSLTGQGEQETQYF. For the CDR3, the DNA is TGTGCCAGCAGTCTTACCGGACAGGGGGAGCAAGAGACCCAGTACTTC.

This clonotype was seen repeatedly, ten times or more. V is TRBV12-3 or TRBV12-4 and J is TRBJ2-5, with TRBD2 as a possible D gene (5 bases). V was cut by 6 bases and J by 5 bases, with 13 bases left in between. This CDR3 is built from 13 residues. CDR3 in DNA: TGTGCCAGCAGCCCTGAGCAGCGGGAGACCCAGTACTTC. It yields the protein CASSPEQRETQYF.

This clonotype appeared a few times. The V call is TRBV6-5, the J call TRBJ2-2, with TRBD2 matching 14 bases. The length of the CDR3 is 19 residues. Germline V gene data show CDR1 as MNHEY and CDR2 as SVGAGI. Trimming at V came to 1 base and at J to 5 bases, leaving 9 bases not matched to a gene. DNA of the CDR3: TGTGCCAGCAGTTACTACGGGACAGGACTAGCGGGAGGAACCGGGGAGCTGTTTTTT. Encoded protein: CASSYYGTGLAGGTGELFF.

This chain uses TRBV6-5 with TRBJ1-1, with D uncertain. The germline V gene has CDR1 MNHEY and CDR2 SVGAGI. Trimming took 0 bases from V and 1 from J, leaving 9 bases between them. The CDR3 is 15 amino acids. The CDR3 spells CASSYSMGANTEAFF. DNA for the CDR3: TGTGCCAGCAGTTACTCGATGGGCGCGAACACTGAAGCTTTCTTT.

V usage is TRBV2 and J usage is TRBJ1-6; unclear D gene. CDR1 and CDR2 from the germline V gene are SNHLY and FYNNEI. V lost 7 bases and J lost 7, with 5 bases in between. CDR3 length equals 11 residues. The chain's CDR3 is CASKGNSPLHF. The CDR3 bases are TGTGCCAGCAAGGGCAATTCACCCCTCCACTTT.

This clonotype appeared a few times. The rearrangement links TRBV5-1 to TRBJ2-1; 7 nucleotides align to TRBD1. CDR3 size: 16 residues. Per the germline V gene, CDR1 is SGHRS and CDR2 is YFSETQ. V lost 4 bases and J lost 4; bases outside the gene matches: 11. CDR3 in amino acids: CASSPQGGAGYNEQFF. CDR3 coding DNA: TGCGCCAGCAGCCCGCAAGGGGGCGCCGGGTACAATGAGCAGTTCTTC.

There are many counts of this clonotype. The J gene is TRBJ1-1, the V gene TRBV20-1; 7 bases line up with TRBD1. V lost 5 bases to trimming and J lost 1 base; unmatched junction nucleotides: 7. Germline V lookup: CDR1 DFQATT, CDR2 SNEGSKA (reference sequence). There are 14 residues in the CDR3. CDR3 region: CSASRDSSNTEAFF. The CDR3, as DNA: TGCAGTGCTTCACGGGACAGCTCGAACACTGAAGCTTTCTTT.

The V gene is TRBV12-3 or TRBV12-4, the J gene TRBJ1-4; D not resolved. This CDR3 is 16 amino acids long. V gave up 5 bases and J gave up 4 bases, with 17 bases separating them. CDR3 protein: CASSLSGGLINEKLFF. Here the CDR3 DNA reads TGTGCCAGCAGTCTCTCCGGCGGGCTCATTAATGAAAAACTGTTTTTT.

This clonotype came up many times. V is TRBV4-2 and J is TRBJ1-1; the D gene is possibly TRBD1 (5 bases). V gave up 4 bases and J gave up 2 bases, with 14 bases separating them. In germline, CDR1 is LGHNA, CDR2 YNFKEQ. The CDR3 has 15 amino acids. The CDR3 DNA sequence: TGTGCCAGCAGCCGAGGTGGCGGACACAACACTGAAGCTTTCTTT. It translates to CASSRGGGHNTEAFF.

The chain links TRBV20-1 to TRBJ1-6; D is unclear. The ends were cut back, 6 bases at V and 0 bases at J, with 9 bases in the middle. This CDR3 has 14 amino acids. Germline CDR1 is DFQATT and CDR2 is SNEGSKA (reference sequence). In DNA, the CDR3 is TGCAGTGCGAAACAGAGCTCCTATAATTCACCCCTCCACTTT. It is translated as CSAKQSSYNSPLHF.